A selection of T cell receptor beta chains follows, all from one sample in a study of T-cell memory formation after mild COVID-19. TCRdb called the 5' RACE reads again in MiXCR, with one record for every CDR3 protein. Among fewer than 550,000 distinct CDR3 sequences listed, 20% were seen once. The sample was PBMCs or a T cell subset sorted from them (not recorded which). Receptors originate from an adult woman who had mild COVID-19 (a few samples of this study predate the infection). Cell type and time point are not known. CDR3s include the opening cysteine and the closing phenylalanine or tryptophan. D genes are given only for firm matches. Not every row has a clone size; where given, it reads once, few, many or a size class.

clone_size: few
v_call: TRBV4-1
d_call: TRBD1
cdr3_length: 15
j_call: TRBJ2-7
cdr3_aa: CASSQRWDSAYEQYF
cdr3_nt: TGCGCCAGCAGCCAAAGGTGGGACAGCGCCTACGAGCAGTACTTC

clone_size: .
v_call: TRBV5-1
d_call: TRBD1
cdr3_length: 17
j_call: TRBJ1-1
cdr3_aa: CASSQDGTGGRGTEAFF
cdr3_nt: TGCGCCAGCAGCCAGGATGGGACAGGGGGTCGGGGCACTGAAGCTTTCTTT

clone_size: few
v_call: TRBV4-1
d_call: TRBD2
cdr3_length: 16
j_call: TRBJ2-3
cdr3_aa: CASSHPSGGATDTQYF
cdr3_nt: TGCGCCAGCAGCCACCCTAGCGGGGGGGCGACAGATACGCAGTATTTT

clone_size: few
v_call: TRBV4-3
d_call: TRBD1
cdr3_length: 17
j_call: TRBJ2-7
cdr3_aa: CASSQGIPGQVLGEQYF
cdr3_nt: TGCGCCAGCAGCCAGGGAATACCGGGACAGGTTCTTGGCGAGCAGTACTTC

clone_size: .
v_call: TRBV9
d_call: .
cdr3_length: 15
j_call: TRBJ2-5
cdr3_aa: CASSVGGRSQETQYF
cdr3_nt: TGTGCCAGCAGCGTAGGAGGACGGTCCCAAGAGACCCAGTACTTC

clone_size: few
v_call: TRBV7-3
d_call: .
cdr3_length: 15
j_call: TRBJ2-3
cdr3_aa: CASSLSRVSTDTQYF
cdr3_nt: TGTGCCAGCAGCTTAAGCAGGGTGAGCACAGATACGCAGTATTTT

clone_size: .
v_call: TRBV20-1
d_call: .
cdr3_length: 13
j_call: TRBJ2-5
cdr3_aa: CSAAAGPQETQYF
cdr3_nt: TGCAGTGCTGCGGCCGGGCCCCAAGAGACCCAGTACTTC

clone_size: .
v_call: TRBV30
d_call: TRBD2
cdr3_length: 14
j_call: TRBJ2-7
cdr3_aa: CAWTSGSGAYEQYF
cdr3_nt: TGTGCCTGGACTAGCGGGAGTGGGGCCTACGAGCAGTACTTC

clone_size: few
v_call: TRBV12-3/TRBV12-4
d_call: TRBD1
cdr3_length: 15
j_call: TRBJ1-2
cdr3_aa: CASSPRQGAYYGYTF
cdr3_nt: TGTGCCAGCAGTCCCCGACAGGGGGCGTACTATGGCTACACCTTC

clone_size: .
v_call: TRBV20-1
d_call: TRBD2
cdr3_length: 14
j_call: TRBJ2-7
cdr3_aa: CSALTTGRVYEQYF
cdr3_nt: TGCAGTGCTTTGACTACCGGGAGGGTCTACGAGCAGTACTTC

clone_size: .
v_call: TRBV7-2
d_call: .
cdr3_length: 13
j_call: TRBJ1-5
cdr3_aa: CASSPRVTQPQHF
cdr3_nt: TGTGCCAGCAGCCCCAGGGTGACCCAGCCCCAGCATTTT

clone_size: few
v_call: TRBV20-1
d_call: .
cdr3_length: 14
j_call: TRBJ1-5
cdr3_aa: CSAAEGNSNQPQHF
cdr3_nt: TGCAGTGCTGCGGAGGGAAATAGCAATCAGCCCCAGCATTTT

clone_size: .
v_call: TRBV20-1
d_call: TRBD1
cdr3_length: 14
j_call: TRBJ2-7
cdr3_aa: CSARVTGLGYEQYF
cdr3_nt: TGCAGTGCTAGGGTGACAGGGTTAGGCTACGAGCAGTACTTC

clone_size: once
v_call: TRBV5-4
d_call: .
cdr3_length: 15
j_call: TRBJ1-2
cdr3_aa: CASSLGRGLNYGYTF
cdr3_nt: TGTGCCAGCAGCTTGGGGAGGGGCCTTAACTATGGCTACACCTTC

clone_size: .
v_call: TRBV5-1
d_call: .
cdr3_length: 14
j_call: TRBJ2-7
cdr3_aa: CASSLGTGQAEQYF
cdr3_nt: TGCGCCAGCAGCTTGGGAACAGGTCAGGCCGAGCAGTACTTC

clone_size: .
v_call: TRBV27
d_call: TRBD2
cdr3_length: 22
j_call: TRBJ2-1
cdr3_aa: CASSLSGLAAYTQANSYNEQFF
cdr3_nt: TGTGCCAGCAGTTTATCAGGACTAGCGGCCTACACCCAAGCTAACTCCTACAATGAGCAGTTCTTC

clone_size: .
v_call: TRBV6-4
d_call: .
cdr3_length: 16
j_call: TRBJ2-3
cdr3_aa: CASSDGAGKRADTQYF
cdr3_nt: TGTGCCAGCAGTGACGGGGCGGGCAAGCGGGCAGATACGCAGTATTTT

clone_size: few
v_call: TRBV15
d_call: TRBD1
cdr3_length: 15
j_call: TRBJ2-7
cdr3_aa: CATSRPGQGIYEQYF
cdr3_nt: TGTGCCACCAGCAGGCCGGGACAGGGGATTTACGAGCAGTACTTC

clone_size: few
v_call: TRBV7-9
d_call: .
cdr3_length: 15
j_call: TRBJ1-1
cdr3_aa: CASSFSSTANTEAFF
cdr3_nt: TGTGCCAGCAGCTTTAGTTCGACAGCGAACACTGAAGCTTTCTTT

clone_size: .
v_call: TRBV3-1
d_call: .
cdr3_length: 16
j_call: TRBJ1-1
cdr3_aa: CASSQDIRYPRSEAFF
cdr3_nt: TGTGCCAGCAGCCAAGATATCCGGTACCCAAGGTCTGAAGCTTTCTTT

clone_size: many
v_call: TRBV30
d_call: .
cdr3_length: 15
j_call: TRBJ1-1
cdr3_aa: CAWSAFGSANTEAFF
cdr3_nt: TGTGCCTGGAGTGCGTTTGGGTCCGCGAACACTGAAGCTTTCTTT

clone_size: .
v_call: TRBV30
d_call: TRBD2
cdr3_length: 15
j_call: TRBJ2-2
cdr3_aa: CAWSGLAGGSGELFF
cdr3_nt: TGTGCCTGGAGTGGACTAGCGGGAGGTAGCGGGGAGCTGTTTTTT

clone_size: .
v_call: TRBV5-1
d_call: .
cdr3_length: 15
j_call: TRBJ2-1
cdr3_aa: CASSTGDLPYNEQFF
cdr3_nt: TGCGCCAGCAGCACCGGGGACCTCCCCTACAATGAGCAGTTCTTC

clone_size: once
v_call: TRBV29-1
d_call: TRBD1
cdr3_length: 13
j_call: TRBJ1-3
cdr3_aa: CSVFDRAGNTIYF
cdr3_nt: TGCAGCGTTTTCGACAGGGCTGGAAACACCATATATTTT

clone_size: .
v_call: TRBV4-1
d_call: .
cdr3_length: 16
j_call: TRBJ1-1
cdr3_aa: CASSHLPGQRNTEAFF
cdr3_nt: TGCGCCAGCAGCCACCTCCCGGGACAAAGGAACACTGAAGCTTTCTTT

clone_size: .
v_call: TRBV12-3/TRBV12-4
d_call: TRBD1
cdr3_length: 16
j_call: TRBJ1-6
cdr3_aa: CASSAGTGNLNSPLHF
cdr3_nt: TGTGCCAGCAGTGCCGGGACAGGGAACTTAAATTCACCCCTCCACTTT

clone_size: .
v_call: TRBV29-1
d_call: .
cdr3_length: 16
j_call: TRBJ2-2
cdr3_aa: CSVEDPTPGPVGELFF
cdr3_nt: TGCAGCGTTGAAGACCCCACCCCGGGGCCTGTCGGGGAGCTGTTTTTT

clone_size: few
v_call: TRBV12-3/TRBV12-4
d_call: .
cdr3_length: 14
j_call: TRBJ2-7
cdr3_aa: CASSTGTHSYEQYF
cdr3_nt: TGTGCCAGCAGTACCGGGACTCACTCCTACGAGCAGTACTTC

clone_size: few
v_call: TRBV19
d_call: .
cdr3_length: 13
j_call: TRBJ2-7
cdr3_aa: CASTGGAGYEQYF
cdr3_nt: TGTGCCAGTACGGGGGGCGCGGGATACGAGCAGTACTTC

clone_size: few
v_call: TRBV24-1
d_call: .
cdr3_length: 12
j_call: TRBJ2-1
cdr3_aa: CATSDLDREQFF
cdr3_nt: TGTGCCACCAGTGACTTAGACAGGGAGCAGTTCTTC

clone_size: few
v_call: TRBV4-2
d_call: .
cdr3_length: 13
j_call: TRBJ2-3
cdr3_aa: CASSQKGVEAQYF
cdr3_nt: TGTGCCAGCAGCCAAAAAGGGGTCGAGGCGCAGTATTTT

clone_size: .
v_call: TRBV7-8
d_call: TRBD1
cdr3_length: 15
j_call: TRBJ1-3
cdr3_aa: CASSAGTGFGNTIYF
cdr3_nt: TGTGCCAGCAGCGCCGGGACAGGGTTTGGAAACACCATATATTTT